The clone carrying this T cell receptor (beta chain) was counted once. Sequenced by immunoSEQ multiplex PCR; TCRdb stores in-frame clones only, minus some. The table lists 55,000 to 70,000 clones, around 90% of them singletons. The CDR3 loop spans 12 amino acids. V lost 3 bases and J 5 bases, leaving 7 bases between the germline ends. Germline CDR1 SGHNT, CDR2 YENEEA. The data were obtained in a study of T cell changes during pregnancy in multiple sclerosis. The sequenced sample was peripheral blood, obtained in the second trimester of pregnancy. The sequence derives from a female donor in good health, enrolled as a control in a pregnancy study. The V and J genes are TRBV11-3 and TRBJ2-5, with a tentative D call TRBD2 (6 bases). CDR3 in DNA: TGTGCCAGCAGCTTTGGAGGGGAGACCCAGTACTTC. Translating it yields CASSFGGETQYF. Based on the CDR3 plus reference TRBV11-3 and TRBJ2-5, the full variable domain is EAGVVQSPRYKIIEKKQPVAFWCNPISGHNTLYWYLQNLGQGPELLIRYENEEAVDDSQLPKDRFSAERLKGVDSTLKIQPAELGDSAVYLCASSFGGETQYFGPGTRLLVL.